These 22 T cell receptor beta chains were sequenced from one sample in a study of cytomegalovirus exposure and HLA in healthy donors. Here immunoSEQ multiplex PCR was the method, and the copy in TCRdb shows in-frame clones only, minus some. The profile shows more than 80,000 clones, 95% to 96% of them singletons. Sequencing input: PBMCs. The receptors were sampled from a woman aged 18-29 years in good health and CMV-seronegative.

The V and J genes are TRBV2 and TRBJ2-3; tentatively, D is TRBD1 (7 bases). Germline V gene sequence: CDR1 SNHLY, CDR2 FYNNEI. This CDR3 comprises 16 residues. With 6 bases removed from V and 6 bases from J, the gap between germline ends came to 22 bases. The CDR3 here is CASRTSGGMGHDTQYF. The DNA for the CDR3 is TGTGCCAGCAGGACTTCAGGGGGGATGGGACACGATACGCAGTATTTT. Combining the CDR3 with reference TRBV2 and TRBJ2-3 gives the whole variable domain EPEVTQTPSHQVTQMGQEVILRCVPISNHLYFYWYRQILGQKVEFLVSFYNNEISEKSEIFDDQFSVERPDGSNFTLKIRSTKLEDSAMYFCASRTSGGMGHDTQYFGPGTRLTVL.

The chain has TRBV9 and TRBJ2-1, with 7 nucleotides matching TRBD2. V was clipped by 5 bases and J by 9 bases; unmatched bases: 23. Germline loops: CDR1 SGDLS, CDR2 YYNGEE. The CDR3 has 18 amino acids. This CDR3 is CASRLLRELLPPTIEQFF. The CDR3 DNA sequence: TGTGCCAGCAGGCTCTTGCGGGAGCTTTTACCCCCTACAATTGAGCAGTTCTTC.

The chain links TRBV11-1 to TRBJ2-7; TRBD1 aligns across 7 bases. CDR3 length equals 14 residues. Trimming cost V 5 bases and J 3 bases; bases outside gene matches: 7. From germline, CDR1 is SGHAT and CDR2 FQDESV (reference sequence). The CDR3 coding sequence is TGTGCCAGCAGCCCAAAACAGGGGTTCTACGAGCAGTACTTC. Amino acid sequence: CASSPKQGFYEQYF.

The gene calls are TRBV19 and TRBJ1-6; D possibly corresponds to TRBD1 (5 bases). Germline V gene sequence: CDR1 LNHDA, CDR2 SQIVND (reference sequence). The CDR3 is 13 residues long. The CDR3 reads CAVGDLVNSPLHF. The CDR3, as DNA: TGTGCAGTAGGGGATTTAGTGAATTCACCCCTCCACTTT. The whole variable domain, filled in from reference TRBV19 and TRBJ1-6, reads DGGITQSPKYLFRKEGQNVTLSCEQNLNHDAMYWYRQDPGQGLRLIYYSQIVNDFQKGDIAEGYSVSREKKESFPLTVTSAQKNPTAFYLCAVGDLVNSPLHFGNGTRLTVT.

The chain has TRBV6-1 and TRBJ1-5; TRBD1 matches 7 bases. The CDR3 totals 15 residues. With 8 bases clipped from V and 3 bases from J, the junction kept 10 bases outside the gene matches. Germline loops: CDR1 MNHNS, CDR2 SASEGT. CDR3 DNA sequence: TGTGCCAGCCAACAGGGGCCAGACCCCAATCAGCCCCAGCATTTT. Translating it yields CASQQGPDPNQPQHF.

The chain uses TRBV15 and TRBJ1-2; D remains ambiguous. The CDR3 sequence is 13 residues long. CDR1 is LNHNV and CDR2 is YYDKDF in the germline V gene (reference sequence). V lost 3 bases, J lost 5 bases, and 10 bases lay in between. The CDR3 DNA reads TGTGCCACCAGCAGTTTACAGCAATATGGCTACACCTTC. Translation gives CATSSLQQYGYTF.

This chain uses TRBV5-4 with TRBJ2-1, with TRBD1 matching 8 bases. CDR1 and CDR2 from the germline V gene are SGHNT and YYREEE (reference sequence). The CDR3 loop spans 16 amino acids. V shed 0 bases, J shed 12 bases, and the junction held 14 bases outside the gene matches. CDR3 sequence: CASSLGSETGVWGQFF. The CDR3 nucleotides read TGTGCCAGCAGCTTGGGGTCCGAGACAGGGGTTTGGGGGCAGTTCTTC.

This chain links TRBV19 with TRBJ1-5; D uncertain. Germline V lookup: CDR1 LNHDA, CDR2 SQIVND (reference sequence). V was pared by 4 bases and J by 1 base, with 5 bases between. The CDR3 spans 13 residues. As DNA, the CDR3 is TGTGCCAGTAGTAGTAGAAGCAATCAGCCCCAGCATTTT. Translation: CASSSRSNQPQHF.

This clone was counted once. The CDR3 region is CAISERNPGQGAGQPQHF. The DNA of the CDR3 is TGTGCCATCAGTGAGCGAAACCCGGGACAGGGGGCTGGTCAGCCCCAGCATTTT. The chain recombines TRBV10-3 with TRBJ1-5; 12 bases line up with TRBD1. This CDR3 spans 18 amino acids. From germline, CDR1 is ENHRY and CDR2 SYGVKD. V shed 2 bases, J shed 6 bases, and the junction held 11 bases outside the gene matches.

The gene calls are TRBV4-1 and TRBJ1-1; maybe TRBD1 (6 bases). Between the trimmed V and J ends, which lost 3 bases and 9 bases, there was a span of 11 bases. CDR1 is MGHRA, CDR2 YSYEKL, per germline. The CDR3 consists of 12 residues. DNA for the CDR3: TGCGCCAGCAGCCAGCTACAGGGACAAGCTTTCTTT. Its protein product is CASSQLQGQAFF.

The table lists this clone with a count of one. V gene TRBV6-1 combines with J gene TRBJ1-6; D might be TRBD1 (6 bases). The V gene's germline CDR1 is MNHNS and CDR2 SASEGT. The CDR3 covers 15 residues. Trimming removed 9 bases at V and 9 bases at J, with 21 bases between. The CDR3 here is CARKGDRLRSSPLHF. The CDR3 region has the DNA TGTGCCAGAAAGGGGGACCGCCTAAGGAGTTCACCCCTCCACTTT.

The chain joins TRBV9 to TRBJ2-7, with 9 positions matching TRBD1. With V trimmed by 0 bases and J by 1 base, 8 bases remained unmatched. The germline V gene encodes CDR1 SGDLS and CDR2 YYNGEE. The CDR3 extends over 17 amino acids. CDR3 DNA: TGTGCCAGCAGCGTAGGCCCCTCCGACAGGGGGTCCTACGAGCAGTACTTC. Protein sequence: CASSVGPSDRGSYEQYF.

The chain employs TRBV10-3 and TRBJ2-3, with 11 bases identical to TRBD2. Losses at the gene ends were 6 bases for V and 5 bases for J; bases not matched to a gene: 4. CDR3 length equals 14 residues. The germline V gene has CDR1 ENHRY and CDR2 SYGVKD. The CDR3 DNA sequence: TGTGCCATCAGCGATGGACTAGCGGGAGATACGCAGTATTTT. Its translation: CAISDGLAGDTQYF.

As regards this clone: A junction boundary mismatches the germline segment, possibly from a read error. The chain has TRBV10-3 and TRBJ2-7; 11 bases agree with TRBD1. The CDR3 totals 15 residues. Germline CDR1 is ENHRY and CDR2 is SYGVKD. CDR3 sequence reads: CAISTPGQGAYEQYF. DNA of the CDR3: TGTGCTATCAGTACCCCGGGACAGGGGGCCTACGAGCAGTACTTC.

V usage is TRBV13 and J usage is TRBJ2-7, with 8 bases aligning to TRBD2. CDR1 and CDR2 from the germline V gene are PRHDT and FYEKMQ (reference sequence). This CDR3 contains 18 residues. V trimming: 4 bases; J trimming: 0 bases; junction bases outside the gene matches: 14. The CDR3 DNA reads TGTGCCAGCAGCTCGACGGGGAAGCGGGAGTCCTCCTCCTACGAGCAGTACTTC. Its translation is CASSSTGKRESSSYEQYF.

This sequence joins TRBV27 and TRBJ2-1; D is possibly TRBD2 (6 bases). With 5 bases removed from V and 0 bases from J, the gap between germline ends came to 14 bases. The CDR3 consists of 16 residues. CDR1 is MNHEY and CDR2 is SMNVEV in the germline V gene (reference sequence). The DNA of the CDR3 is TGTGCCAGCAGTCGAGTGAAGGGACTCTCCTACAATGAGCAGTTCTTC. It translates to CASSRVKGLSYNEQFF.

The chain joins TRBV14 to TRBJ2-1; D gene uncertain. The CDR3 is 16 residues long. The germline V and J ends were trimmed by 0 bases and 4 bases, with 13 bases remaining between them. Germline CDR1 SGHDN, CDR2 FVKESK. The CDR3 DNA is TGTGCCAGCAGCCAAGATTATTGGCAGTTTTACAATGAGCAGTTCTTC. Translated, it gives CASSQDYWQFYNEQFF. The complete variable domain, with remaining parts taken from reference TRBV14 and TRBJ2-1, reads EAGVTQFPSHSVIEKGQTVTLRCDPISGHDNLYWYRRVMGKEIKFLLHFVKESKQDESGMPNNRFLAERTGGTYSTLKVQPAELEDSGVYFCASSQDYWQFYNEQFFGPGTRLTVL.

This clone showed up just a few times. J is TRBJ2-3 and V is TRBV5-1; 8 bases line up with TRBD2. The germline gives CDR1 SGHRS, CDR2 YFSETQ. The length of the CDR3 is 17 residues. J gave up 0 bases and V 1 base, and 7 bases lay outside the gene matches. This CDR3 reads CASSLHSTSESTDTQYF. Written as DNA, the CDR3 is TGCGCCAGCAGCTTGCATTCGACTAGCGAGAGCACAGATACGCAGTATTTT.

The V call is TRBV10-2, the J call TRBJ2-7; possible D gene TRBD2, 6 bases. This CDR3 has 15 amino acids. Deletions cut 6 bases from V and 2 bases from J, with 17 bases between. Germline V gives CDR1 WSHSY, CDR2 SAAADI. The DNA for the CDR3 is TGCGCCAGCAGGATGGGGGGAGTCCCCCCCTACGAGCAGTACTTC. Protein sequence: CASRMGGVPPYEQYF.

V and J are TRBV7-9 and TRBJ2-1; no clear D. V lost 0 bases to trimming and J lost 0 bases, with 6 bases between them. The length of the CDR3 is 15 residues. CDR1 is SEHNR and CDR2 is FQNEAQ in the germline V gene (reference sequence). CDR3 nucleotide sequence: TGTGCCAGCAGCTTAGCTTACAGCTCCTACAATGAGCAGTTCTTC. It translates to CASSLAYSSYNEQFF.

The chain links TRBV5-1 to TRBJ2-1; 10 nucleotides line up with TRBD2. With 4 bases clipped from V and 6 bases from J, the junction kept 7 bases outside the gene matches. The CDR3 is 15 amino acids. The germline gives CDR1 SGHRS, CDR2 YFSETQ. CDR3 in amino acids: CASSLLAGATNEQFF. In DNA, the CDR3 is TGCGCCAGCAGCCTCCTAGCGGGAGCTACCAATGAGCAGTTCTTC.

The rearrangement links TRBV11-2 to TRBJ2-3; TRBD2 matches 7 bases. With V trimmed by 1 base and J by 6 bases, 10 bases remained unmatched. CDR3 length: 16 amino acids. CDR1 is SGHAT, CDR2 FQNNGV, per germline. This chain's CDR3 is CASSLVGLLNGDTQYF. For the CDR3, the DNA is TGTGCCAGCAGCTTAGTGGGACTACTAAATGGGGATACGCAGTATTTT. Drawing the rest from reference TRBV11-2 and TRBJ2-3, the complete variable domain is EAGVAQSPRYKIIEKRQSVAFWCNPISGHATLYWYQQILGQGPKLLIQFQNNGVVDDSQLPKDRFSAERLKGVDSTLKIQPAKLEDSAVYLCASSLVGLLNGDTQYFGPGTRLTVL.